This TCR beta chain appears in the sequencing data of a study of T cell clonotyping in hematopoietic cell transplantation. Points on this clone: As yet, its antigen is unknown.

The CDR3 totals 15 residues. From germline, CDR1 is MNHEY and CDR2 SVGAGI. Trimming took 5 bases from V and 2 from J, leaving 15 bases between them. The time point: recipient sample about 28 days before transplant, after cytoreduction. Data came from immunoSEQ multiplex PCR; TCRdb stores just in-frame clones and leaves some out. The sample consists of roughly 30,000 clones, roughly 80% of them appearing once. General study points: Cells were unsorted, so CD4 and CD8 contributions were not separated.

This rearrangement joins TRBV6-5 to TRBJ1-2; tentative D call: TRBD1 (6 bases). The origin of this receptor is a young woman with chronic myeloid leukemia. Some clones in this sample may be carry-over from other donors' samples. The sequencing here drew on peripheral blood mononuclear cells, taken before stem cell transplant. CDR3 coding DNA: TGTGCCAGCAGTGCGAACAGGGAATTGAACTATGGCTACACCTTC. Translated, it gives CASSANRELNYGYTF.